The sequence of this T cell receptor (beta chain) was determined in a study of cytomegalovirus exposure and HLA in healthy donors. Germline-derived CDR1 and CDR2 are SGHRS and YFSETQ. The CDR3 has 15 residues. Trimming took off 0 bases at V and 0 bases at J, with 7 bases between the two ends. It was with 60 Vbeta and 13 Jbeta primers that the PCR ran. Some clones are missing from TCRdb's copy, which holds only in-frame ones; the method was immunoSEQ multiplex PCR. The sample holds 90,000 to 120,000 clones; around 77% are singletons and the top ten take 4.2%. This rearrangement joins TRBV5-1 to TRBJ1-3; weak D call: TRBD1 (5 bases). Sequences were obtained from PBMCs. This TCR came from a male donor in good health and CMV-seronegative. The CDR3 DNA reads TGCGCCAGCAGCTTGGATCAGGGCTCTGGAAACACCATATATTTT. This translates into CASSLDQGSGNTIYF.